The 13 T cell receptor beta chains below come from one sample, sequenced in a study of cytomegalovirus exposure and HLA in healthy donors. Both 60 Vbeta primers and 13 Jbeta primers went into the PCR. Sequenced by immunoSEQ multiplex PCR; TCRdb stores in-frame clones only, minus some. The sample has 200,000 or so clones; 70% to 90% are singletons. Sequencing input: PBMCs. These TCRs come from a woman between 18 and 29 years old in good health and CMV-seropositive.

This chain uses TRBV30 with TRBJ2-1; 9 bases are a match to TRBD1. The ends lost 2 bases at V and 4 bases at J; junction bases unmatched: 6. Per the germline V gene, CDR1 is GTSNPN and CDR2 is SVGIG (reference sequence). The CDR3 spans 15 residues. The CDR3, as DNA: TGTGCCTGGAGTTTAAGACAGGGGGGATACAATGAGCAGTTCTTC. Translation gives CAWSLRQGGYNEQFF.

This rearrangement joins TRBV2 to TRBJ1-4; the match to TRBD1 covers 7 bases. The V gene's germline CDR1 is SNHLY and CDR2 FYNNEI. The ends lost 7 bases at V and 8 bases at J; junction bases unmatched: 7. The CDR3 runs to 13 residues. CDR3 DNA: TGTGCCAGCAACAACAGGGGTGAAGAAAAACTGTTTTTT. It translates to CASNNRGEEKLFF. The entire variable domain, with the rest obtained from reference TRBV2 and TRBJ1-4, is as follows: EPEVTQTPSHQVTQMGQEVILRCVPISNHLYFYWYRQILGQKVEFLVSFYNNEISEKSEIFDDQFSVERPDGSNFTLKIRSTKLEDSAMYFCASNNRGEEKLFFGSGTQLSVL.

This clone is a singleton in its sample. V and J are TRBV4-1 and TRBJ1-1, with no clear D. This CDR3 is 13 amino acids long. V lost 3 bases and J lost 3, with 8 bases in between. The germline CDR1 and CDR2 sequences are MGHRA and YSYEKL. The chain's CDR3 is CASSHVIDTEAFF. CDR3 in DNA: TGCGCCAGCAGCCATGTGATAGACACTGAAGCTTTCTTT.

The DNA for the CDR3 is TGTGCCAGCAGTGAAGAGGGAACCTACGAAAAACTGTTTTTT. Its translation is CASSEEGTYEKLFF. The chain couples TRBV6-5 to TRBJ1-4; D unclear. The length of the CDR3 is 14 residues. Germline CDR1 MNHEY, CDR2 SVGAGI. V was shortened by 5 bases and J by 8 bases, with 15 bases between the two germline ends.

The chain combines TRBV4-2 with TRBJ2-5; D remains unclear. CDR3 length: 18 residues. V was clipped by 0 bases and J by 0 bases, with 17 bases between them. The germline CDR1 and CDR2 sequences are LGHNA and YNFKEQ. The CDR3 coding sequence is TGTGCCAGCAGCCAAGATATGGTATCGGTGCGGTACCAAGAGACCCAGTACTTC. It codes for CASSQDMVSVRYQETQYF.

The chain couples TRBV14 to TRBJ1-5; no definite D call. The length of the CDR3 is 13 residues. V dropped 2 bases and J dropped 4 bases, with 6 bases sitting between them. CDR1 and CDR2 (germline): SGHDN, FVKESK. The CDR3 loop reads CASSQFPNQPQHF. Written as DNA, the CDR3 is TGTGCCAGCAGCCAATTCCCGAATCAGCCCCAGCATTTT.

The rearrangement links TRBV4-2 to TRBJ2-3, with a tentative D call TRBD1 (6 bases). The V gene's germline CDR1 is LGHNA and CDR2 YNFKEQ. The CDR3 totals 16 residues. Trimming took 1 base from V and 0 from J, leaving 11 bases between them. CDR3 DNA sequence: TGTGCCAGCAGCCAAGGACAGGACTTTAGCACAGATACGCAGTATTTT. This translates into CASSQGQDFSTDTQYF.

This rearrangement joins TRBV6-1 to TRBJ1-1, with 10 bases aligning to TRBD1. V dropped 4 bases and J dropped 1; count of bases not matched to a gene: 3. Per the germline V gene, CDR1 is MNHNS and CDR2 is SASEGT. The length of the CDR3 is 15 residues. The CDR3 spells CASSVWTGGNTEAFF. CDR3 nucleotides: TGTGCCAGCAGTGTATGGACAGGGGGGAACACTGAAGCTTTCTTT.

This chain links TRBV19 with TRBJ1-6; D might be TRBD1 (6 bases). Germline V gives CDR1 LNHDA, CDR2 SQIVND (reference sequence). Trimming removed 5 bases at V and 10 bases at J, with 18 bases between. CDR3 length: 15 amino acids. The CDR3 nucleotides are TGTGCCAGTAGTGACGACGGGGGCGGGAGGTCACCCCTCCACTTT. Protein product: CASSDDGGGRSPLHF.

The chain carries TRBV6-5 and TRBJ2-1; TRBD2 is a possible D gene (5 bases). V shed 2 bases and J shed 3 bases, with 11 bases lying between them. The germline CDR1 and CDR2 sequences are MNHEY and SVGAGI. This CDR3 comprises 15 residues. The CDR3, as DNA: TGTGCCAGCAGTTACGAGGGAGCGGTCTACAATGAGCAGTTCTTC. Residues: CASSYEGAVYNEQFF.

The chain has TRBV7-3 and TRBJ1-1, with D tentatively TRBD1 (6 bases). Germline CDR1 SGHTA, CDR2 FQGTGA. Trimming stripped 2 bases from V and 4 bases from J, with 17 bases between. The CDR3 is 16 residues long. This chain's CDR3 is CASSLFDGGAGTEAFF. Written as DNA, the CDR3 is TGTGCCAGCAGCTTATTTGATGGGGGCGCGGGCACTGAAGCTTTCTTT. The complete variable domain, with remaining parts taken from reference TRBV7-3 and TRBJ1-1, reads GAGVSQTPSNKVTEKGKYVELRCDPISGHTALYWYRQSLGQGPEFLIYFQGTGAADDSGLPNDRFFAVRPEGSVSTLKIQRTERGDSAVYLCASSLFDGGAGTEAFFGQGTRLTVV.

This chain connects TRBV9 to TRBJ2-1; 9 bases are a match to TRBD1. The CDR3 loop spans 16 amino acids. V shed 4 bases, J shed 5 bases, and the junction held 10 bases outside the gene matches. CDR1 SGDLS and CDR2 YYNGEE come from the germline V gene. CDR3 nucleotides: TGTGCCAGCAGCCCCACAGGGGGCCAATCTAACAATGAGCAGTTCTTC. Its translation: CASSPTGGQSNNEQFF.

The rearrangement joins TRBV7-2 to TRBJ2-3; 7 bases line up with TRBD2. Trimming took 0 bases from V and 1 from J; bases not matched to a gene: 7. The CDR3 spans 17 residues. Germline values: CDR1 SGHTA, CDR2 FQGNSA. The CDR3 loop is CASSLAPVGGRTDTQYF. CDR3 DNA: TGTGCCAGCAGCTTAGCTCCCGTGGGAGGGCGCACAGATACGCAGTATTTT.